The clone carrying this T cell receptor beta chain was seen repeatedly, ten times or more. Its antigen is unidentified. This CDR3 is built from 13 residues. Germline V gives CDR1 SGHAT, CDR2 FQNNGV. Trimming cost V 5 bases and J 6 bases, with 13 bases left between them. Researchers amplified the TCR beta CDR3 regions from RNA transcripts. TCR CDR3 regions were first amplified by RT-PCR with HTBI primers. TCRdb ran MiXCR on the multiplex PCR reads and lists one entry per CDR3 protein. The sample lists fewer than 450,000 distinct CDR3 sequences, around 18% occurring once. This record comes from a study of T cells in Graves' hyperthyroidism and ophthalmopathy. Subjects with ophthalmopathy showed a Clinical Activity Score no lower than 3, a NOSPECS grade no lower than 4, and a duration shorter than 3 months. Study-wide results and caveats: Blood also contained most expanded thyroid clonotypes above 0.001. Researchers report that a 13 V-J model separated ophthalmopathy from stable hyperthyroidism.

This TCR came from a man aged 18 to 29 with Graves' ophthalmopathy. Sequencing input: blood. This chain uses TRBV11-2 with TRBJ1-2; D is unclear. CDR3 nucleotides: TGTGCCAGCAGCCCGGGTGTTGGGAATGGCTACACCTTC. Protein: CASSPGVGNGYTF.